This is a list of T cell receptor beta chains from one sample in a study of CD4+ T cells in melanoma. Assay used: immunoSEQ multiplex PCR; TCRdb lists only in-frame clones, some missing. The data hold around 14,000 clones, with roughly 63% observed a single time. Sequenced: cells from a culture (not recorded whether cultured in vitro). These TCRs come from a human donor with melanoma. The CDR3 runs from the conserved cysteine through the conserved F or W. The order of the fields is J gene, D gene, clone size, V gene, CDR3 length, CDR3 protein, CDR3 DNA. A D gene is named only where the DNA matches it firmly. Expanded clones get a size class; other rows say once, few or many, or leave the size out.

TRBJ1-1,.,.,TRBV4-2,14,CASSLQIGGGEAFF,TGTGCCAGCAGCCTCCAGATTGGTGGAGGGGAGGCTTTCTTT
TRBJ1-2,.,.,TRBV2,13,CATRPWGFYGYTF,TGTGCCACTCGCCCGTGGGGATTTTATGGCTACACCTTC
TRBJ2-1,TRBD2,.,TRBV7-2,16,CASSLSGGTSYNEQFF,TGTGCCAGCAGCCTCTCCGGGGGGACCTCCTACAATGAGCAGTTCTTC
TRBJ1-1,.,.,TRBV6-5,14,CASSSYRRNTEAFF,TGTGCCAGCAGTTCGTACAGGAGGAACACTGAAGCTTTCTTT
TRBJ2-3,TRBD1,few,TRBV7-6,15,CASRIGQESTDTQYF,TGTGCCAGCAGGATTGGACAGGAGAGCACAGATACGCAGTATTTT
TRBJ2-4,TRBD1,.,TRBV6-4,15,CASRADREAKNIQYF,TGTGCCAGCAGAGCCGACAGGGAAGCCAAAAACATTCAGTACTTC
TRBJ1-2,TRBD1,few,TRBV10-3,15,CAISQRTGANYGYTF,TGTGCCATCAGCCAACGGACAGGAGCTAACTATGGCTACACCTTC
TRBJ1-5,.,.,TRBV18,13,CASQGSSNQPQHF,TGTGCCAGCCAGGGGAGTTCCAATCAGCCCCAGCATTTT
TRBJ1-2,.,.,TRBV6-1,15,CAISPRSPQGYGYTF,TGTGCCATCAGTCCGAGGTCACCCCAGGGCTATGGCTACACCTTC
TRBJ2-1,.,.,TRBV11-2,12,CASSLDEGVPFF,TGTGCCAGCAGCTTAGACGAGGGCGTTCCGTTCTTC